This T cell receptor beta chain stems from a study of beta chain features in type 1 diabetes. What was sequenced were expressed TCRB transcripts, since all of the isolated RNA had been reverse transcribed. Clones were sequenced by immunoSEQ multiplex PCR, and TCRdb holds only the in-frame ones, with some missing. The sample has about 620,000 clones, around 15% seen once. What was sequenced was naive CD4+ T cells from blood. The sequence derives from a young man in good health.

The CDR3 protein is CASSQSGGCSNNSPLHF. The CDR3 DNA is TGCGCCAGCAGTCAATCGGGAGGATGTAGTAATAATTCACCCCTCCACTTT. The chain couples TRBV23-1 to TRBJ1-6; D gene ambiguous. TRBV23-1 is annotated as an ORF whose role is uncertain. V gave up 0 bases and J gave up 5 bases, with 14 bases separating them. The CDR3 is 17 residues long.